This is a list of T cell receptor beta chains from one sample in a study of monozygotic twins with cystic fibrosis. Only in-frame clones appear in the TCRdb table, and some are missing; sequencing was by immunoSEQ multiplex PCR. The table lists around 35,000 clones, approximately 84% of them singletons. Sequenced sample: blood. The receptor set was obtained from a girl aged 2 to 9 with cystic fibrosis. Both conserved end residues are part of each CDR3. A D gene is named only where the DNA matches it firmly. The listing skips clone size in some rows; elsewhere it reads once, few, many or a size class.

clone_size,v_call,j_call,d_call,cdr3_length,cdr3_aa,cdr3_nt
once,TRBV14,TRBJ1-6,-,14,CASSQTRAFSPLHF,TGTGCCAGCAGCCAAACTCGGGCCTTTTCACCCCTCCACTTT
few,TRBV13,TRBJ1-1,-,11,CASSLLGEAFF,TGTGCCAGCAGCTTATTGGGTGAAGCTTTCTTT
few,TRBV27,TRBJ1-2,TRBD1,15,CASSLDRGKVYGYTF,TGTGCCAGCAGTCTTGACAGGGGGAAGGTCTATGGCTACACCTTC
-,TRBV5-5,TRBJ2-6,-,15,CASSPPNSGANVLTF,TGTGCCAGCAGCCCGCCCAACTCTGGGGCCAACGTCCTGACTTTC
-,TRBV13,TRBJ1-1,-,14,CASSPSSGNTEAFF,TGTGCCAGCAGCCCGAGTTCTGGGAACACTGAAGCTTTCTTT
-,TRBV15,TRBJ2-1,-,16,CATSRGDKVSYNEQFF,TGTGCCACCAGCAGAGGAGACAAAGTCTCCTACAATGAGCAGTTCTTC
-,TRBV29-1,TRBJ2-7,-,14,CSVRRTVGSYEQYF,TGCAGCGTTCGGCGGACAGTGGGCTCCTACGAGCAGTACTTC
-,TRBV6-5,TRBJ2-3,-,15,CASSYEQKHTDTQYF,TGTGCCAGCAGTTACGAACAGAAACACACAGATACGCAGTATTTT
-,TRBV5-4,TRBJ2-1,TRBD1,15,CASSRGQGGTNEQFF,TGTGCCAGCAGCCGGGGACAGGGGGGGACCAATGAGCAGTTCTTC
-,TRBV7-2,TRBJ2-2,-,13,CASSNKNTGELFF,TGTGCCAGCAGCAACAAGAACACCGGGGAGCTGTTTTTT
-,TRBV4-2,TRBJ1-1,-,15,CASSQDGGMNTEAFF,TGTGCCAGCAGCCAAGACGGGGGTATGAACACTGAAGCTTTCTTT
-,TRBV6-6,TRBJ2-7,TRBD2,15,CASRDPPGLVYEQYF,TGTGCCAGCAGAGATCCCCCGGGACTAGTGTACGAGCAGTACTTC
-,TRBV9,TRBJ2-3,TRBD2,16,CASSVAGGPGADTQYF,TGTGCCAGCAGCGTAGCGGGGGGGCCGGGGGCAGATACGCAGTATTTT
-,TRBV19,TRBJ2-7,-,16,CARNTIAGGYSYEQYF,TGTGCCAGGAATACCATCGCCGGAGGCTATTCCTACGAGCAGTACTTC
-,TRBV30,TRBJ1-2,-,11,CAWAPGYGYTF,TGTGCCTGGGCCCCGGGATATGGCTACACCTTC
-,TRBV6-5,TRBJ2-7,-,14,CASSYEGATYEQYF,TGTGCCAGCAGTTACGAGGGCGCAACCTACGAGCAGTACTTC
-,TRBV4-2,TRBJ2-1,TRBD2,18,CASSQGSGGPPLYNEQFF,TGTGCCAGCAGCCAAGGTAGCGGGGGCCCTCCACTCTACAATGAGCAGTTCTTC
-,TRBV7-9,TRBJ2-3,-,15,CASSLGKRYTDTQYF,TGTGCCAGCAGCTTAGGAAAGCGGTACACAGATACGCAGTATTTT
-,TRBV7-8,TRBJ2-1,TRBD1,16,CASSFLSGQIGNEQFF,TGTGCCAGCAGCTTTTTGTCGGGACAGATTGGCAATGAGCAGTTCTTC
-,TRBV5-1,TRBJ2-3,-,16,CASSLGPLAGTDTQYF,TGCGCCAGCAGCTTGGGACCCCTTGCTGGCACAGATACGCAGTATTTT
-,TRBV6-6,TRBJ2-7,-,14,CASSYEGTSYEQYF,TGTGCCAGCAGTTACGAGGGCACGTCCTACGAGCAGTACTTC
once,TRBV5-6,TRBJ1-6,-,15,CASSFGRTYNSPLHF,TGTGCCAGCAGCTTTGGTAGAACCTATAATTCACCCCTCCACTTT
few,TRBV10-3,TRBJ1-2,-,14,CAIREQELTYGYTF,TGTGCCATCAGAGAACAGGAGTTAACCTATGGCTACACCTTC
-,TRBV4-1,TRBJ2-7,-,12,CASSRERGEQYF,TGCGCCAGCAGTCGAGAGAGGGGCGAGCAGTACTTC
few,TRBV2,TRBJ1-2,-,12,CASMGTALGYTF,TGTGCCAGCATGGGGACGGCCTTAGGCTACACCTTC
-,TRBV5-1,TRBJ1-1,-,15,CASSPWSTANTEAFF,TGCGCCAGCAGCCCATGGTCTACAGCAAACACTGAAGCTTTCTTT
-,TRBV5-1,TRBJ2-7,-,16,CASSSDRGQIPYEQYF,TGCGCCAGCAGCTCTGACCGGGGCCAAATCCCCTACGAGCAGTACTTC
-,TRBV20-1,TRBJ2-5,-,10,CSARKETQYF,TGCAGTGCTAGGAAGGAGACCCAGTACTTC
-,TRBV11-2,TRBJ1-2,TRBD1,15,CASSLGPDRVDGYTF,TGTGCCAGCAGCTTAGGCCCAGACAGGGTAGATGGCTACACCTTC
-,TRBV18,TRBJ1-2,-,14,CASSPAQEGYGYTF,TGTGCCAGCTCACCGGCCCAAGAGGGGTATGGCTACACCTTC
-,TRBV30,TRBJ1-6,-,12,CAWSVGYSPLHF,TGTGCCTGGAGTGTTGGCTATTCACCCCTCCACTTT
-,TRBV6-1,TRBJ1-5,-,15,CASSAIQGPNQPQHF,TGTGCCAGCAGCGCAATTCAGGGGCCCAATCAGCCCCAGCATTTT
once,TRBV6-1,TRBJ1-5,TRBD1,20,CASSERRTGGWGYSNQPQHF,TGTGCCAGCAGTGAGAGGAGAACAGGGGGCTGGGGATATAGCAATCAGCCCCAGCATTTT
-,TRBV6-6,TRBJ1-1,-,13,CASHGPENTEAFF,TGTGCCAGCCACGGCCCAGAGAACACTGAAGCTTTCTTT
-,TRBV4-3,TRBJ1-2,-,13,CASSQGDREGYTF,TGCGCCAGCAGCCAAGGTGATAGGGAGGGCTACACCTTC
-,TRBV7-2,TRBJ2-7,TRBD1,19,CASSLVPSGTGERPYEQYF,TGTGCCAGCAGCTTAGTCCCCTCCGGGACAGGGGAAAGACCCTACGAGCAGTACTTC
-,TRBV7-8,TRBJ1-2,TRBD1,18,CASSTRIRTGDSNYGYTF,TGTGCCAGCAGCACAAGAATCAGGACAGGGGATTCTAACTATGGCTACACCTTC
-,TRBV6-5,TRBJ2-3,-,14,CASSYIDSTDTQYF,TGTGCCAGCAGTTACATAGACAGCACAGATACGCAGTATTTT
-,TRBV9,TRBJ1-5,-,13,CASSVEDGQPQHF,TGTGCCAGCAGCGTAGAAGACGGGCAGCCCCAGCATTTT
once,TRBV15,TRBJ1-4,TRBD1,17,CATSRSILRDRGRKLFF,TGTGCCACCAGCAGATCCATCCTCCGGGACAGGGGCCGAAAACTGTTTTTT
once,TRBV7-2,TRBJ1-2,-,13,CASSPLPNYGYTF,TGTGCCAGCAGCCCTCTTCCTAACTATGGCTACACCTTC
-,TRBV2,TRBJ1-6,TRBD1,13,CASRNRGNSPLHF,TGTGCCAGCAGAAACAGGGGGAATTCACCCCTCCACTTT
-,TRBV7-2,TRBJ1-2,-,13,CASSLTHAGGYTF,TGTGCCAGCAGCTTAACCCACGCAGGCGGCTACACCTTC
-,TRBV5-1,TRBJ1-3,-,15,CASSLSGASGNTIYF,TGCGCCAGCAGCTTGTCCGGGGCCTCTGGAAACACCATATATTTT
-,TRBV30,TRBJ2-7,-,12,CAWAQGPDEQYF,TGTGCCTGGGCCCAGGGACCTGACGAGCAGTACTTC
-,TRBV5-1,TRBJ2-7,TRBD1,16,CASSLGQGPGDYEQYF,TGCGCCAGCAGCTTAGGACAGGGTCCCGGGGACTACGAGCAGTACTTC
-,TRBV7-9,TRBJ1-1,-,17,CASSLSLPGLSHTEAFF,TGTGCCAGCAGCTTATCCCTTCCGGGCCTAAGTCACACTGAAGCTTTCTTT
-,TRBV20-1,TRBJ2-1,-,11,CSANSYNEQFF,TGCAGTGCTAACTCCTACAATGAGCAGTTCTTC